This T cell receptor (beta chain) comes out of a study of T-cell memory formation after mild COVID-19. About the study: TCR clustering was largely donor specific.

Turning to this clonotype: Its matching antigen is unknown.

The CDR3 covers 16 residues. CDR1 and CDR2 (germline): SGHKS, YYEKEE (reference sequence). V lost 4 bases and J lost 4; bases outside the gene matches: 8. Study-level findings and limits: Shrinking CD4+ clones were chiefly CM and EM; CD8+ ones were chiefly EMRA. The second-wave clones peaking on day 37 were not confirmed as SARS-CoV-2-specific.

Employing constant-segment primers, 5'RACE generated TCR alpha and TCR beta cDNA libraries bearing sample barcodes and UMIs. TCRdb used MiXCR to reprocess the 5' RACE reads, holding one entry per CDR3 protein. This sample has roughly 110,000 distinct CDR3 sequences; about 20% occur once, and the top ten carry around 40%. This chain links TRBV5-5 with TRBJ2-2, with 9 bases identical to TRBD1. Sequenced sample: PBMCs or a T cell subset sorted from them (not recorded which). The sequence was obtained from a man in his late teens or twenties who had mild COVID-19 (a few samples of this study predate the infection). Cell type and time point are not known. This chain's CDR3 is CASSGTGFGLTGELFF. CDR3 DNA: TGTGCCAGCAGCGGGACAGGGTTTGGACTCACCGGGGAGCTGTTTTTT.